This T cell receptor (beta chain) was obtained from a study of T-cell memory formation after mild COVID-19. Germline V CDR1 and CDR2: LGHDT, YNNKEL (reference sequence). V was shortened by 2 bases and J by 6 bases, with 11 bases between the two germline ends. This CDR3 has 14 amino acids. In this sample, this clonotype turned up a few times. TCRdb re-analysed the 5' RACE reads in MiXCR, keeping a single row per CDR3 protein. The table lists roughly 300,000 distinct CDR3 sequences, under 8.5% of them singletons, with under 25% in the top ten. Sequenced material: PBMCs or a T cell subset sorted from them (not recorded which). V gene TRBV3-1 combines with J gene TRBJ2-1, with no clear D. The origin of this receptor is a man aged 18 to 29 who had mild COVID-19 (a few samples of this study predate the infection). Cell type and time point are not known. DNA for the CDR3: TGTGCCAGCAGCCAAAGGCAACGGAGCAATGAGCAGTTCTTC. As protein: CASSQRQRSNEQFF.